This T cell receptor (beta chain) comes out of a study of blood T cell repertoires in COVID-19 (dated by TCRdb to 2020 to 2022). Some background on the complete study: Samples from collaborators originated in the United States, Italy and Spain and spanned both the acute and convalescent phases of COVID-19. The repertoires were made available in a free public database intended to serve as a resource for research on the immune response to SARS-CoV-2. Where available, HLA class I and class II types were obtained from metadata supplied by the sample provider rather than from assay-based typing. Samples were obtained from the ongoing ImmuneRACE study (first 160 participants) and from about 1,300 subjects provided by 6 global collaborators. A de-identified subject ID, COVID-19 status, age in years and sex were almost always included in the sample metadata. Subjects who had been exposed to COVID-19, were actively infected with it, or had recovered from it provided the deeply sampled blood TCRbeta repertoires that made up the dataset. The material from the prospective study consisted of cDNA or gDNA derived from T cells, B-cell-depleted T cells, or PBMCs. Results the study describes overall, beyond this receptor: Clinical and demographic metadata were provided uncurated, with the amount varying by source and participant.

Each collaborating institution followed its own protocols to collect whole blood in K2EDTA tubes. For TCRbeta analysis, collaborator samples were shipped as frozen whole blood, as isolated PBMCs, or as DNA extracted from either sample type. V and J are trimmed by 4 bases and 7 bases, and the gene matches miss 6 bases of the junction. CDR1 is given as SEHNR and CDR2 as FQNEAQ, both from the germline V gene (reference sequence). Inclusive of the bounding cysteine and phenylalanine, the CDR3 is 15 residues long. This entry keeps only the CDR3 DNA: 45 bases, framed from base 1. TCRbeta CDR3 regions were amplified from genomic DNA using the immunoSEQ Assay, a bias-controlled multiplex PCR. The published analysis was carried out like this. The number of nucleated cells in each sample was estimated from the amplification of reference gene primers within the assay. To quantify the absolute abundance of each unique TCRbeta CDR3 rearrangement, sequence reads were collapsed and filtered. For each sample, productive Simpson clonality was calculated as the square root of Simpson's diversity index across productive rearrangements. Drawn from immuneACCESS, this table holds only the in-frame rearrangements with V and J called that TCRdb kept. Clones are partly lost; checked studies trace under half to an unresolved V gene and leave the rest unexplained. The V and J calls and clone size are taken from that table; D and trimming were inferred from the DNA. The sample records some 45,000 clones, less than 90% of which are singletons. The ten biggest clones cover around a tenth of the sample.

This clone was seen once. The specificity of this receptor is unknown. Per-nucleotide qualities are absent, and no much larger clonotype sits a single base away. Sequencing was carried out using peripheral blood. The chain employs TRBV7-9 and TRBJ1-4; TRBD1 fits 10 bases in the junction. This clonotype was obtained from a human donor in a cohort sampled during active COVID-19. The CDR3 has the sequence CASSSGGTGVEKLFF. The DNA sequence is given as TGTGCCAGCAGCTCAGGGGGGACAGGGGTTGAAAAACTGTTTTTT. Full variable domain (CDR3 extended with the reference TRBV7-9 and TRBJ1-4 proteins): DTGVSQNPRHKITKRGQNVTFRCDPISEHNRLYWYRQTLGQGPEFLTYFQNEAQLEKSRLLSDRFSAERPKGSFSTLEIQRTEQGDSAMYLCASSSGGTGVEKLFFGSGTQLSVL.